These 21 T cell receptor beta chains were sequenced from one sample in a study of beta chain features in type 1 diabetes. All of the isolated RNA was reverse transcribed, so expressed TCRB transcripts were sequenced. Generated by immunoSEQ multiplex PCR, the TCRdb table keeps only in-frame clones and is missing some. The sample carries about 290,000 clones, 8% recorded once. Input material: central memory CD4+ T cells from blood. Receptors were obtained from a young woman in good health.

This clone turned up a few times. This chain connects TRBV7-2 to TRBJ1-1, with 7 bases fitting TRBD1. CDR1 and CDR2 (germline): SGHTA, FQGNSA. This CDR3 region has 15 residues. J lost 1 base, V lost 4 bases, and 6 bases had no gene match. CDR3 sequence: CASSYAGTENTEAFF. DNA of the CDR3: TGTGCCAGCAGCTACGCCGGGACAGAGAACACTGAAGCTTTCTTT.

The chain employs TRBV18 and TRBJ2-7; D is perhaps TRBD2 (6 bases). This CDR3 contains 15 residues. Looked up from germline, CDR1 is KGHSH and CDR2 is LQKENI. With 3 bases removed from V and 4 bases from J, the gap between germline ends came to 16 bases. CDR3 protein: CASSPSGLANYEQYF. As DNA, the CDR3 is TGTGCCAGCTCACCCTCCGGGCTAGCGAATTACGAGCAGTACTTC.

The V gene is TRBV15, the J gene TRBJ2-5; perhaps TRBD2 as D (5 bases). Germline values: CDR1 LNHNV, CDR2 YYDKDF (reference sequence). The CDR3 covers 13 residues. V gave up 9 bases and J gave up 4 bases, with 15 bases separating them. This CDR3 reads CATRRPHGETQYF. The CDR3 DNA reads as TGTGCCACAAGGAGGCCCCACGGAGAGACCCAGTACTTC.

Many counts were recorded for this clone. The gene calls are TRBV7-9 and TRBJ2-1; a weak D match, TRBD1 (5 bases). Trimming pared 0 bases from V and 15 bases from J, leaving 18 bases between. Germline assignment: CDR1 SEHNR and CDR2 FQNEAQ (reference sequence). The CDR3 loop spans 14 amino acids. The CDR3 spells CASSLAGHPSLGFF. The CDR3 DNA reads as TGTGCCAGCAGCTTAGCCGGACACCCGTCGTTAGGGTTCTTC. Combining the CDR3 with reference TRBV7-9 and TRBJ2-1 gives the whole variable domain DTGVSQNPRHKITKRGQNVTFRCDPISEHNRLYWYRQTLGQGPEFLTYFQNEAQLEKSRLLSDRFSAERPKGSFSTLEIQRTEQGDSAMYLCASSLAGHPSLGFFGPGTRLTVL.

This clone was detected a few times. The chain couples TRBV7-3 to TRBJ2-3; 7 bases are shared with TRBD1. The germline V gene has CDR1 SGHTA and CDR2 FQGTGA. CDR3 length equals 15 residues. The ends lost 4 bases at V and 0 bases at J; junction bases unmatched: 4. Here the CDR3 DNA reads TGTGCCAGCAGCTCCAGGGACAGAAGCACAGATACGCAGTATTTT. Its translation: CASSSRDRSTDTQYF.

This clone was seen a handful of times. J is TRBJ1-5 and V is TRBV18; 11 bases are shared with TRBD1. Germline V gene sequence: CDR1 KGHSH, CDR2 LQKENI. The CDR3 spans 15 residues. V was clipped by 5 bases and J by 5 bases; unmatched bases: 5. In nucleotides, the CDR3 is TGTGCCAGCTCAATGGGACAGGGGGGATATCAGCCCCAGCATTTT. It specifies CASSMGQGGYQPQHF.

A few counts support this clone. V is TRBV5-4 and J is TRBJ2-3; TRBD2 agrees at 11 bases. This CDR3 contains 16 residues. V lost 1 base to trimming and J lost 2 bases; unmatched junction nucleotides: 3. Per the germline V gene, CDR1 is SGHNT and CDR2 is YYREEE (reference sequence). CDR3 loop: CASSLWTSGFTDTQYF. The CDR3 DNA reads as TGTGCCAGCAGCTTGTGGACTAGCGGGTTCACAGATACGCAGTATTTT.

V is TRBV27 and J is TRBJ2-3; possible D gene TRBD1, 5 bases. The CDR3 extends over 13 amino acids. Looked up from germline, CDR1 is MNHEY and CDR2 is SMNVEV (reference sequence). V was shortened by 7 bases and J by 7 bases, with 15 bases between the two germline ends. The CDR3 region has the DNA TGTGCCAGCACAGGGATAGAGAGAAATACGCAGTATTTT. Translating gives CASTGIERNTQYF.

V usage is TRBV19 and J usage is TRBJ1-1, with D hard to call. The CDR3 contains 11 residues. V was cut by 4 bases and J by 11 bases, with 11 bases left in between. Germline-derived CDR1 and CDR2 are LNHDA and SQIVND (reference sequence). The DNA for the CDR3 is TGTGCCAGTAGTACAGAGCGAAGGGCTTTCTTT. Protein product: CASSTERRAFF.

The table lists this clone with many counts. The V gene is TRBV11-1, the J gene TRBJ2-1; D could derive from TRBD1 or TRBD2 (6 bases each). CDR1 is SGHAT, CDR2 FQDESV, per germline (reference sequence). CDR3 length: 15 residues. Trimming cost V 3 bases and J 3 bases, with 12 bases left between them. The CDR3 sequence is CASSFAGQNYNEQFF. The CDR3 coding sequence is TGTGCCAGCAGCTTTGCGGGACAAAACTACAATGAGCAGTTCTTC.

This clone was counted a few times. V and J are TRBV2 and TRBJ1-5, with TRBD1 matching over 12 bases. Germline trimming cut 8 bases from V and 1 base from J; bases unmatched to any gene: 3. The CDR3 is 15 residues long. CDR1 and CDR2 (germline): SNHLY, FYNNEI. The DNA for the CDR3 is TGTGCCAGCCGGGACAGGGGGCTAAGCAATCAGCCCCAGCATTTT. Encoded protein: CASRDRGLSNQPQHF.

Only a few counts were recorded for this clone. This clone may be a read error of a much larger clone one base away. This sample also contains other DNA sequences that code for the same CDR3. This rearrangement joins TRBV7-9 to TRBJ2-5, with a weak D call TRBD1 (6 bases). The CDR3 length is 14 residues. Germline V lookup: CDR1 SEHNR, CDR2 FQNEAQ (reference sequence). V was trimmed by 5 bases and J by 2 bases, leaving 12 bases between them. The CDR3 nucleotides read TGTGCCAGCAGCCGCACGAGGGGGCAAGAGACCCAGTACTTC. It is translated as CASSRTRGQETQYF.

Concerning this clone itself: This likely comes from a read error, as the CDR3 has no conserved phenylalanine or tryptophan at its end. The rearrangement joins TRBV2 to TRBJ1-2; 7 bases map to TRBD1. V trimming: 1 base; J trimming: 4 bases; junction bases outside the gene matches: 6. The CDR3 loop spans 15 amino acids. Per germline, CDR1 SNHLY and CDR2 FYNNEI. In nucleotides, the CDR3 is TGTGCCAGCAGTGAAGGCAGGGGGGGGCTCTATGGCTACACCCTC. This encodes CASSEGRGGLYGYTL.

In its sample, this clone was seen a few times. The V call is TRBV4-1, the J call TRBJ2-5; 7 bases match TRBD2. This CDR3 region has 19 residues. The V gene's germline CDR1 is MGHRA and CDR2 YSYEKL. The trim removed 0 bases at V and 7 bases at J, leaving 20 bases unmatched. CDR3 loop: CASSQDQRRGGAAVGTQYF. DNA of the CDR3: TGCGCCAGCAGCCAAGACCAGCGACGGGGAGGGGCCGCAGTGGGGACCCAGTACTTC.

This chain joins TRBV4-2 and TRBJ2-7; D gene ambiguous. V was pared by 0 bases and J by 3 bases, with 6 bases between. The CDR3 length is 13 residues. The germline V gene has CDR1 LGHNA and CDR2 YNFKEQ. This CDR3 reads CASSQDEIYEQYF. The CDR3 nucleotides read TGTGCCAGCAGCCAAGATGAAATCTACGAGCAGTACTTC.

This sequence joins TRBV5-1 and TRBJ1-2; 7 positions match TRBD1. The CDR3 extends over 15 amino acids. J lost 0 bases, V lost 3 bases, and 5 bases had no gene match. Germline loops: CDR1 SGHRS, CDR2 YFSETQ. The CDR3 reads CASSYGQATNYGYTF. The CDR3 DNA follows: TGCGCCAGCAGCTACGGACAGGCTACTAACTATGGCTACACCTTC.

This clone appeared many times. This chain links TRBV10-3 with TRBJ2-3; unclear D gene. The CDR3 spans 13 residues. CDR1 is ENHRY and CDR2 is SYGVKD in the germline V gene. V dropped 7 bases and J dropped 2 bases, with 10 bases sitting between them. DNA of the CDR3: TGTGCCATCAAGGCTGAGGACACAGATACGCAGTATTTT. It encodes CAIKAEDTDTQYF.

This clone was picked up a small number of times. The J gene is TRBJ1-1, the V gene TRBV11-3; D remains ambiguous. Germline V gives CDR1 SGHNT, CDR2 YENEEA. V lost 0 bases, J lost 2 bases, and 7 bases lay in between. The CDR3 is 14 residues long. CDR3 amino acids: CASSLDGPNTEAFF. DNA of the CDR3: TGTGCCAGCAGCTTAGATGGCCCCAACACTGAAGCTTTCTTT.

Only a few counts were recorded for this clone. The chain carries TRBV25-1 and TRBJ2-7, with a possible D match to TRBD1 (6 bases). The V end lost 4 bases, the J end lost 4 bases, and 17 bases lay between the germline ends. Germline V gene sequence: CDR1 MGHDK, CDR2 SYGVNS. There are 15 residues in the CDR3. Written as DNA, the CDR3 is TGTGCCAGCAGTGGCACCAGGGGTTTGGGATACGAGCAGTACTTC. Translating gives CASSGTRGLGYEQYF.

This chain's CDR3 is CATSRDTGPTKNIQYF. The CDR3 DNA is TGTGCCACCAGCAGAGATACAGGGCCGACCAAAAACATTCAGTACTTC. The chain has TRBV15 and TRBJ2-4; TRBD1 is a possible D gene (6 bases). Germline lookup yields CDR1 LNHNV and CDR2 YYDKDF (reference sequence). Trimming stripped 0 bases from V and 2 bases from J, with 11 bases between. The length of the CDR3 is 16 residues.

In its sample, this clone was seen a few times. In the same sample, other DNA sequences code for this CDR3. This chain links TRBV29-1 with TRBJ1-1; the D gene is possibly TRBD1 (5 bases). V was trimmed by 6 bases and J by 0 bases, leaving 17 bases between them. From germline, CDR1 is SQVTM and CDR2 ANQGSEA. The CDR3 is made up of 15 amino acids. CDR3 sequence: CSVGPGWGMNTEAFF. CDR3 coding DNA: TGCAGCGTCGGCCCAGGGTGGGGGATGAACACTGAAGCTTTCTTT.